This T cell receptor beta chain was identified during a study of T cells in Graves' hyperthyroidism and ophthalmopathy. General study results and limits: It was a median approximately 6 months before onset that the model predicted ophthalmopathy.

The CDR3 runs 15 residues. Trimming at V came to 5 bases and at J to 2 bases, leaving 6 bases not matched to a gene. Germline-derived CDR1 and CDR2 are MRHNA and SNTAGT. The cohort's ophthalmopathy patients, a group with duration under 3 months, had a Clinical Activity Score of at least 3 and a NOSPECS grade of at least 4. It was RNA transcripts that yielded the amplified TCR beta CDR3 regions. First-round RT-PCR of the TCR CDR3 relied on the HTBI primer set. TCRdb itself ran the multiplex PCR reads through MiXCR, one entry per CDR3 protein. The table has 300,000 to 350,000 distinct CDR3 sequences, 15% to 20% seen once. The table lists this clonotype with many counts. Its target is not known.

This clonotype originated in a woman aged 40 to 49 with Graves' ophthalmopathy. The sequenced sample was blood. The chain recombines TRBV6-4 with TRBJ2-5, with 9 bases aligning to TRBD2. The CDR3 bases are TGTGCCAGCAGTCCCACGCTAGCGGGACAAGAGACCCAGTACTTC. Its translation: CASSPTLAGQETQYF.